The present T cell receptor beta chain was sequenced within a study of somatic mutations in cytotoxic T cells in rheumatoid arthritis (dated by TCRdb to about 2017). Looking at the study overall: A FACSAria II or Sony SH800 was used to flow-sort some V beta antibody-stained T-cell populations at nearly 100% purity, and TCRB sequencing was also done on sorted V beta1+ cells. The study asked whether expanded CD8+ T-cell clones in newly diagnosed, untreated rheumatoid arthritis carry somatic mutations, and used TCRB deep sequencing to characterize clonality. TCRB deep sequencing was performed for some 65 rheumatoid arthritis patients and approximately 20 healthy controls. Median age was essentially the same in the patient group and the control group. General findings and caveats noted by the study authors: Rheumatoid arthritis patients and age-matched healthy controls did not significantly differ in CD8+ T-cell clonality. The slight TRBV07 underrepresentation in patients was not adjusted for multiple comparisons. In about an eighth of the roughly 60 patients the largest CD8+ clone exceeded 20% of CD8+ cells, and several identical CD8+ TCRB sequences were shared between blood and synovial fluid. The expanded CD8+ clones had unknown antigen targets, and not appearing in virus-specific databases did not rule out that they were virus-specific. CD8+ clonality increased with age in patients (Spearman r of about 0.49) but not in healthy controls.

TCRB CDR3 sequencing used the immunoSEQ assay on genomic DNA. The original pipeline was this. Nothing other than productive TCRB rearrangements was included in the analyses. Clonality was expressed as a Shannon entropy-based productive clonality index, with each clone defined by a unique TCRB CDR3 sequence. Repertoire overlap between two samples was calculated from the template counts of each clone relative to total templates per sample. V-gene usage from TCRB sequencing and V-gene usage measured by flow cytometry were correlated (Spearman r of approximately 0.62). TCRdb's version of the immuneACCESS table is confined to in-frame rearrangements and falls short of the full clone set. An unresolved V gene accounts for under half of the shortfall where checked; the remainder is of unknown origin. That table furnishes V, J and clone size, whereas the DNA furnished D and trimming. The sample has 35,000 to 45,000 clones on record, approximately 80% of them singletons. The ten largest clones take up 3% to 3.5% of the sample.

Trimming costs V 8 bases and J 0 bases, and their ends lie 22 bases apart. The CDR3 runs 16 residues from the cysteine to the phenylalanine. CDR3 DNA is the only sequence kept; it has 48 bases, read in frame from the first base. The CDR1 and CDR2 encoded by the germline V gene (reference sequence) are GTSNPN and SVGIG. Turning to this clone: Its binding antigen is unknown. No much larger clone is present one base from it, and per-base qualities are unavailable.

The approximately 20 healthy controls were blood donors whose buffy coats were used; they had a median age of approximately 61 years (range 21-70), and more than 45% were female. Positive magnetic bead selection on an AutoMACS was used to isolate CD4+ and CD8+ cells, with flow cytometry used to check purity. Isolation of peripheral blood mononuclear cells was done through Ficoll-Paque PLUS density gradient separation. Nucleospin Tissue or Tissue XS kits were used to extract DNA from CD4-enriched, CD8-enriched or PBMC samples, and a Qubit 2.0 fluorometer was used for quantification. Sequenced sample: CD8+ T cells sorted from blood. The receptor was isolated from a man in his forties or fifties in good health. The sequence is built from TRBV30 and TRBJ1-1, with TRBD1 tentatively as D gene (5 bases match). Here the CDR3 is given as CAPPGAGGGLNTEAFF. Here is the DNA: TGTGCCCCGCCCGGGGCCGGGGGGGGGTTGAACACTGAAGCTTTCTTT.